This T cell receptor beta chain was recorded in a study of identifying expanded T cells in peripheral blood. Study-wide results and caveats: Differentially abundant clones: roughly 1.2 between replicates, about 15 at around 14 days, 19 to 20 at four.

Germline V lookup: CDR1 MNHNY, CDR2 SVGAGI (reference sequence). V was pared by 8 bases and J by 11 bases, with 6 bases of the junction left unmatched. CDR3 length: 12 amino acids. The data were produced by immunoSEQ multiplex PCR, yet TCRdb's version contains in-frame clones alone and is incomplete. The repertoire holds approximately 140,000 clones, with less than 90% as singletons. Worth noting for this clone: Its antigen is currently unknown.

Healthy donors had no documented immune events, such as infections, while sampled. This receptor was identified in a person between 18 and 75 years old in good health. The sequencing sample was made of blood. J is TRBJ1-4 and V is TRBV6-6, with 9 positions matching TRBD1. CDR3 bases: TGTGCCAGCCGAGAAGGGACAGGGAAACTGTTTTTT. It codes for CASREGTGKLFF.